The clone carrying this TCR beta chain was seen only once. These data are taken from a study of PD-L1 blockade in urothelial cancer. Overall study: Analyses were performed on blood at 3 weeks after treatment start (the second dose) and at 6 weeks.

The V gene's germline CDR1 is SGHTS and CDR2 YDEGEE. The CDR3 has 17 amino acids. The V segment lost 0 bases and the J segment 5 bases; nucleotides outside the gene matches: 10. TCRdb's table, derived via immunoSEQ multiplex PCR, lists solely in-frame clones and lacks some. This table has some 45,000 clones, around 88% appearing once. The sample in question was PBMCs, obtained around atezolizumab (anti-PD-L1) treatment. The V gene is TRBV5-8, the J gene TRBJ2-5; 10 nucleotides agree with TRBD2. This TCR came from an older man with urothelial cancer. CDR3 region: CASSLGSASGSWETQYF. The CDR3 DNA reads as TGTGCCAGCAGCTTGGGATCGGCTAGCGGGAGCTGGGAGACCCAGTACTTC.